Here is one T cell receptor (beta chain) with its context. Germline loops: CDR1 SGHTA, CDR2 FQGNSA. The V end lost 2 bases, the J end lost 6 bases, and 11 bases lay between the germline ends. CDR3 length: 13 residues. This entry belongs to a study of blood T cell repertoires in COVID-19. Study-level information: There were acute and convalescent COVID-19 samples, and they came from the United States, Italy and Spain. The analysed material was cDNA or gDNA that came from T cells, B-cell-depleted T cells, or PBMCs.

Data came from immunoSEQ multiplex PCR; TCRdb stores just in-frame clones and leaves some out. In the table there are under 30,000 clones, 87% of which are singletons. The specimen was peripheral blood. The sequence was obtained from a human donor with active COVID-19. The donor label of this sample is uncertain. The V and J genes are TRBV7-2 and TRBJ2-7, with TRBD2 as a possible D gene (6 bases). For the CDR3, the DNA is TGTGCCAGCAGCTTAAATCCGCGGGGCGAGCAGTACTTC. Residues: CASSLNPRGEQYF.